This T cell receptor beta chain was captured by sequencing in a study of cytomegalovirus exposure and HLA in healthy donors. For the study at large: As released early, the data held roughly 85 million unique TCRs from HLA-typed donors.

This clone was detected only a few times. The antigen is unknown. PCR employed 60 Vbeta and 13 Jbeta primers. Produced via immunoSEQ multiplex PCR; TCRdb's table is partial and in-frame only. The sample yields around 150,000 clones, 84% seen once. Study observations and caveats: Analysis performed later found roughly 18,000 TCR beta sequences associated with HLA alleles at 0.05 false discovery rate. Productive rates of about 87% or about 30% were seen for most TCR beta V segments in an earlier analysis. For TCR beta chains, V- and J-gene trimming was later linked to a missense DCLRE1C variant.

This TCR was sampled from a man between 18 and 35 years old in good health and CMV-seronegative. Sequencing was performed on PBMCs.

The CDR3 sequence: CASSVTTQETQYF. The CDR3 bases are TGTGCCAGCAGTGTCACGACACAAGAGACCCAGTACTTC. The rearrangement links TRBV27 to TRBJ2-5; no firm D call. Germline-derived CDR1 and CDR2 are MNHEY and SMNVEV (reference sequence). The CDR3 length is 13 residues. Trimming removed 5 bases from V and 2 bases from J, with 9 bases in between.